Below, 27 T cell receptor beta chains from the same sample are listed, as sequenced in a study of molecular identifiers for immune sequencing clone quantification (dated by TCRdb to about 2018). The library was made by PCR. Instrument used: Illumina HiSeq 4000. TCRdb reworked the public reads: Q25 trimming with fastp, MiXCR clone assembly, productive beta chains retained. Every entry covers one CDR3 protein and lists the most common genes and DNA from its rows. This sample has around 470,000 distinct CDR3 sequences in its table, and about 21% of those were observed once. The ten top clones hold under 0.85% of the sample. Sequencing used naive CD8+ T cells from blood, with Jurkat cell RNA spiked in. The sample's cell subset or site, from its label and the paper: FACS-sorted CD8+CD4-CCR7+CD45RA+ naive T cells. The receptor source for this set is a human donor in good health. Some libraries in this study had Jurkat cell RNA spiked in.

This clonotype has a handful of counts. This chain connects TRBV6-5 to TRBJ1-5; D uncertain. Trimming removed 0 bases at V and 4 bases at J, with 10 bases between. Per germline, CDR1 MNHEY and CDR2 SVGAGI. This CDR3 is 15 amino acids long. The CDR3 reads CASSYSRHFNQPQHF. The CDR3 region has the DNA TGTGCCAGCAGTTACTCGAGGCATTTTAATCAGCCCCAGCATTTT.

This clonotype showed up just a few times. The CDR3 region is CAIASTATEQYF. For the CDR3, the DNA is TGTGCCATCGCCTCCACTGCCACCGAGCAGTACTTC. The chain employs TRBV10-3 and TRBJ2-7; no definite D call. The CDR3 totals 12 residues. V was trimmed by 8 bases and J by 6 bases, leaving 14 bases between them. Germline V gene data show CDR1 as ENHRY and CDR2 as SYGVKD.

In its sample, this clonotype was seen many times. CDR3 amino acids: CASSLVGRELFF. Here the CDR3 DNA reads TGTGCCAGCAGTTTAGTGGGTCGGGAGCTGTTTTTT. This sequence joins TRBV12-3 or TRBV12-4 and TRBJ2-2; D gene ambiguous. V was trimmed by 1 base and J by 9 bases, leaving 6 bases between them. CDR3 size: 12 residues.

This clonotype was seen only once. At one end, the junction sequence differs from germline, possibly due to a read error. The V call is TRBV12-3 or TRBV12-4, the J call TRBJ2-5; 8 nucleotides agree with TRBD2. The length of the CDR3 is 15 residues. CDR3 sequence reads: CASSFRLAGGETQHF. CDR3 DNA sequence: TGTGCCAGCAGTTTTAGGCTAGCGGGTGGAGAGACCCAGCACTTC.

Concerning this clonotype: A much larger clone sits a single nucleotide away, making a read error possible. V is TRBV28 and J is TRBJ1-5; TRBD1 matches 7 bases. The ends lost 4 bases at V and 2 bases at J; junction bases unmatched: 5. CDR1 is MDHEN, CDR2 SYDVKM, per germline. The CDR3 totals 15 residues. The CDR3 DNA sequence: TGTGCCAGCAGTTCTGTTGACAGGGGCAATCAGCCCCAGCATTTT. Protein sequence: CASSSVDRGNQPQHF. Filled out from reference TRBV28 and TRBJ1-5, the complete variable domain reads DVKVTQSSRYLVKRTGEKVFLECVQDMDHENMFWYRQDPGLGLRLIYFSYDVKMKEKGDIPEGYSVSREKKERFSLILESASTNQTSMYLCASSSVDRGNQPQHFGDGTRLSIL.

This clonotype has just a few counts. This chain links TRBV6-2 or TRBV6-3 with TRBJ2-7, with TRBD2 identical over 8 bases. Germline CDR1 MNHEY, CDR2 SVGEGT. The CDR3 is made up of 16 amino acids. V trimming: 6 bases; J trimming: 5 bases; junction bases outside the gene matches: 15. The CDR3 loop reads CASSHPLSGGLDEQYF. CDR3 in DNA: TGTGCCAGCAGCCACCCTCTGTCGGGGGGGCTTGACGAGCAGTACTTC.

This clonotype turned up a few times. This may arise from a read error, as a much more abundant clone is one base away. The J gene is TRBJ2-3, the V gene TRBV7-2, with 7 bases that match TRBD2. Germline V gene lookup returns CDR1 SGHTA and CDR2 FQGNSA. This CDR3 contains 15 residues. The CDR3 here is CARSFLAARTDTQYF. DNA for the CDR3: TGTGCCCGCAGTTTCCTAGCGGCCCGCACAGATACGCAGTATTTT.

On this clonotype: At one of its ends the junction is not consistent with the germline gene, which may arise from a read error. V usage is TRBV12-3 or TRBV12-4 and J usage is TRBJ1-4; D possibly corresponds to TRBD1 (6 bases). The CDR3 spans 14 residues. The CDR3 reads CASTTWGLGERLFF. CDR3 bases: TGTGCCAGCACTACTTGGGGGCTCGGTGAAAGACTGTTTTTT.

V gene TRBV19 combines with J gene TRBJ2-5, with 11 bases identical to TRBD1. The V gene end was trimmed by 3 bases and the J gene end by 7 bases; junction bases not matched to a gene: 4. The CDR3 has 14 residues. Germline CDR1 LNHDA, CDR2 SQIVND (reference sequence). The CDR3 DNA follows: TGTGCCAGTAGTATGGACAGGGGGCCAGGGACCCAGTACTTC. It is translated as CASSMDRGPGTQYF.

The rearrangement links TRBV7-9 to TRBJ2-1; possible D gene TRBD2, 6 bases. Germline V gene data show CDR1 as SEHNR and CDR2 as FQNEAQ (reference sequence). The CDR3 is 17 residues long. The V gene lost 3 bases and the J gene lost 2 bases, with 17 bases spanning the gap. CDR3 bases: TGTGCCAGCAGCTTTCCCAACATAGCGGAAACCTACAATGAGCAGTTCTTC. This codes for CASSFPNIAETYNEQFF.

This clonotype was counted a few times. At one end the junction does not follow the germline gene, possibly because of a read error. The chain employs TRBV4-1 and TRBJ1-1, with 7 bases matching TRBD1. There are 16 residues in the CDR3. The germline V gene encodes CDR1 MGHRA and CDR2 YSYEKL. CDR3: CASSEDSRDRGTEAFF. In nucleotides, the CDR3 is TGCGCCAGCAGCGAAGACAGTAGGGACAGAGGGACTGAAGCTTTCTTT.

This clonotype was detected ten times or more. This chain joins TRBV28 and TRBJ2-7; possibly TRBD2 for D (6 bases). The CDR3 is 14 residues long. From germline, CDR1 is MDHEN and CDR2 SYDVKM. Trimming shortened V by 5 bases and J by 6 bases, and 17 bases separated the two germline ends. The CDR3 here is CASSRSEGPGEQYF. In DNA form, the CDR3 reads TGTGCCAGCAGTCGATCGGAGGGCCCAGGCGAGCAGTACTTC.

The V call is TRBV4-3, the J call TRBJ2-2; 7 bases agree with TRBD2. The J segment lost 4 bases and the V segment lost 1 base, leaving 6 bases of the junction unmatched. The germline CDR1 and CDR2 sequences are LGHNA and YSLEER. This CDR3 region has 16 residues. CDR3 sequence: CASSQVRREGTGELFF. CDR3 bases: TGCGCCAGCAGCCAAGTGCGGAGGGAGGGCACCGGGGAGCTGTTTTTT.

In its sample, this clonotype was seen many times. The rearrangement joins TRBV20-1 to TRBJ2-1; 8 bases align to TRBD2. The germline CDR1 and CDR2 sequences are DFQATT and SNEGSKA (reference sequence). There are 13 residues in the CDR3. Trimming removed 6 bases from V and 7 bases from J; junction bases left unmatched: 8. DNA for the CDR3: TGCAGTGCAGGGCGGGAGGAAAGGAATGAGCAGTTCTTC. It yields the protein CSAGREERNEQFF.

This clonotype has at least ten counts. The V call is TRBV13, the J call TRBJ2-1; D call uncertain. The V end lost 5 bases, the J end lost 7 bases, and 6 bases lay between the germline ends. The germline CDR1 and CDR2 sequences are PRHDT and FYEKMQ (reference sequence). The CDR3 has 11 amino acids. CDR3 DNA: TGTGCCAGCAGCCAAAAAAATGAGCAGTTCTTC. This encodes CASSQKNEQFF.

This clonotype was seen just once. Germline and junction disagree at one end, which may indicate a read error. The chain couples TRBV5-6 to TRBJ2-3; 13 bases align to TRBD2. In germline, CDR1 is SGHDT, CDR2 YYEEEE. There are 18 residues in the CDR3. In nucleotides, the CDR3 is TGTCCCAGCAGCCAATTAAACGGACTAGCGGGGGCCACAGATACGCAGTATTTT. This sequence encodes CPSSQLNGLAGATDTQYF. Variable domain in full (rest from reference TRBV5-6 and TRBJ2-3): DAGVTQSPTHLIKTRGQQVTLRCSPKSGHDTVSWYQQALGQGPQFIFQYYEEEERQRGNFPDRFSGHQFPNYSSELNVNALLLGDSALYLCPSSQLNGLAGATDTQYFGPGTRLTVL.

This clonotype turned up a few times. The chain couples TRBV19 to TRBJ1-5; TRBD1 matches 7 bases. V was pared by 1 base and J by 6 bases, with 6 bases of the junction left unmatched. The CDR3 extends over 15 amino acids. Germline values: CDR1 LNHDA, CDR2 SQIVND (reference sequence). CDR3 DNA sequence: TGTGCCAGTAGTATAGTTTGGACAGGAGGTCAGCCCCAGCATTTT. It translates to CASSIVWTGGQPQHF.

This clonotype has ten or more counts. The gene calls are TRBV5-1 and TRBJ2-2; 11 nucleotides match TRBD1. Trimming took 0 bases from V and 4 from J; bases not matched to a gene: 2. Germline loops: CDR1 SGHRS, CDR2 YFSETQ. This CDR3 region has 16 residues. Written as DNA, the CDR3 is TGCGCCAGCAGCTTGGGGACAGGGGGCGGCACCGGGGAGCTGTTTTTT. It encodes CASSLGTGGGTGELFF.

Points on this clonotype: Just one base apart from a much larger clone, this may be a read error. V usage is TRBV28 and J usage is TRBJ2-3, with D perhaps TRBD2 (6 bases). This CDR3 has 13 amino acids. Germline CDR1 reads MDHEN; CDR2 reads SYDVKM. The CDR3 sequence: CASSPRLVDTQCF. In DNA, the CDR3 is TGTGCCAGCAGTCCGCGACTAGTCGATACGCAGTGTTTT.

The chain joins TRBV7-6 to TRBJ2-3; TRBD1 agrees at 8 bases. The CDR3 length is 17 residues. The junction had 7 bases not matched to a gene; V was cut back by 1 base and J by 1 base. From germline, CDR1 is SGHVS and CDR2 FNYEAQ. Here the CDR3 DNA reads TGTGCCAGCAGCTTAGTCGACGCGACAGGGGGCACAGATACGCAGTATTTT. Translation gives CASSLVDATGGTDTQYF.

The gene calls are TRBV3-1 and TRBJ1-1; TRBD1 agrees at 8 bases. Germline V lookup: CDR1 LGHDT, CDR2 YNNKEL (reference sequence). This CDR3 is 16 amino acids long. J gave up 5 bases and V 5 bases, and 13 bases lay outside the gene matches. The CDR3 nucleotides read TGTGCCAGCAGCAAAAAGCCAGGGGGCGCGAATACTGAAGCTTTCTTT. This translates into CASSKKPGGANTEAFF.

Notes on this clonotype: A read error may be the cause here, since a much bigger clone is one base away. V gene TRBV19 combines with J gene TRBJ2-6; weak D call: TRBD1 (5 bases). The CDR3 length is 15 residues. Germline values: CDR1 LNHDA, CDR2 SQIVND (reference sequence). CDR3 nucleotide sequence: TGTGCCAGTAGTATATCAGCCTCTGGGGCCAACGTCCGGACTTTC. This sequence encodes CASSISASGANVRTF.

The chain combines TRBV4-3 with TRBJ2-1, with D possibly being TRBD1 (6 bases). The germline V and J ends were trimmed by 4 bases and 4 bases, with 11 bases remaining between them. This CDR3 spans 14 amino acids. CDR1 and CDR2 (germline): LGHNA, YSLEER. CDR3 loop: CASSPSQGYNEQFF. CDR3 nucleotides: TGCGCCAGCAGCCCCTCACAGGGATACAATGAGCAGTTCTTC.

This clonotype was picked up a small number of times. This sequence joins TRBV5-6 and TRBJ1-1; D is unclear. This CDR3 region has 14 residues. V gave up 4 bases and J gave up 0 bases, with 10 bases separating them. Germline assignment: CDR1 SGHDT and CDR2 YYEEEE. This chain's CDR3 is CASSLLPVNTEAFF. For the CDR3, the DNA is TGTGCCAGCAGCCTCCTTCCCGTGAACACTGAAGCTTTCTTT.

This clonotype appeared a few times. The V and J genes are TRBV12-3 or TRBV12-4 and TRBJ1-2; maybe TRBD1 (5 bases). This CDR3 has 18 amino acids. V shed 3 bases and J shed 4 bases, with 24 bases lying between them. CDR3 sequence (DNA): TGTGCCAGCAGTTTTCTTTGGCAGGGAGAGGGGATTGGCTATGGCTACACCTTC. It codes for CASSFLWQGEGIGYGYTF.

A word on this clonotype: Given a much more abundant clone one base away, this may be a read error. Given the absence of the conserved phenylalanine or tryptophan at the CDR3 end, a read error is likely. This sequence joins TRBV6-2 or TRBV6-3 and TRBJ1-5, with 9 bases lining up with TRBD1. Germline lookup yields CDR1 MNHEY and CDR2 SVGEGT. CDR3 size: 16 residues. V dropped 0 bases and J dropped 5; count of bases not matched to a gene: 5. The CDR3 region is CASSYSPTGGDQPQHS. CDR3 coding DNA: TGTGCCAGCAGTTACTCCCCGACAGGGGGGGATCAGCCCCAGCATTCT.

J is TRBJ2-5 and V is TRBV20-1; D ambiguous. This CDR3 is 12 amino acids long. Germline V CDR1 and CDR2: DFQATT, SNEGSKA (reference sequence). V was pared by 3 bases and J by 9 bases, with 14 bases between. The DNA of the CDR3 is TGCAGTGCTAGCGGCCAGCTTTTGGCCCAGTACTTC. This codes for CSASGQLLAQYF.